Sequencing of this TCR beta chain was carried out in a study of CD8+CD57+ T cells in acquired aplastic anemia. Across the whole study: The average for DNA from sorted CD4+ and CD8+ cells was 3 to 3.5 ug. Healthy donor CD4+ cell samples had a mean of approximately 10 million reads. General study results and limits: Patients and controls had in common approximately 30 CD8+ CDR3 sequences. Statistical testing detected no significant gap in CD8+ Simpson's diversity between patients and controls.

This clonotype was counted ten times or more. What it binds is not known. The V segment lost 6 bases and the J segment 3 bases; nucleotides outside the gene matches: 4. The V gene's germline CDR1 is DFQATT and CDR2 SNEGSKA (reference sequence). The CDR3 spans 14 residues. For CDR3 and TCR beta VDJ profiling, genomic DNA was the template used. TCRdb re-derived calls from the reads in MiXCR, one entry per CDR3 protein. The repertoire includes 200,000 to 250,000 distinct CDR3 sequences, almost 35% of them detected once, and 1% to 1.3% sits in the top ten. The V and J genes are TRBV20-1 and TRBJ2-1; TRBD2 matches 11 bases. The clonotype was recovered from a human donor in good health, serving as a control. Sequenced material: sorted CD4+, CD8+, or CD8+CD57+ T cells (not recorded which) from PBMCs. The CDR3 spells CSAAGTSGYNEQFF. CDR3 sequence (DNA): TGCAGTGCCGCCGGGACTAGCGGCTACAATGAGCAGTTCTTC.